The rows below give T cell receptor beta chains drawn from one sample of a study of early T cells in non-severe SARS-CoV-2 infection. TCRdb fed the 5' RACE reads into MiXCR, producing one record per CDR3 protein. The top ten clones hold around 4.9% of a sample with more than 85,000 distinct CDR3 sequences, approximately 16% of them seen once. Sequenced here: whole blood, sampled at baseline. Every receptor here comes from an adult who was a healthcare worker with PCR-confirmed SARS-CoV-2 infection or an uninfected control (not recorded which). The CDR3 runs from the conserved cysteine through the conserved F or W. A D gene is named only where the DNA matches it firmly. Only some rows state a clone size, as once, few, many or a class for expanded clones.

clone size: .
V gene: TRBV6-1
J gene: TRBJ1-5
D gene: .
CDR3 length: 14
CDR3 protein: CASSGTGDHQPQHF
CDR3 DNA: TGTGCCAGCAGTGGAACAGGAGATCATCAGCCCCAGCATTTT

clone size: .
V gene: TRBV7-6
J gene: TRBJ1-2
D gene: .
CDR3 length: 15
CDR3 protein: CASSSFDRPEDGYTF
CDR3 DNA: TGTGCCAGCAGCTCATTCGACAGGCCGGAAGATGGCTACACCTTC

clone size: .
V gene: TRBV6-6
J gene: TRBJ1-5
D gene: .
CDR3 length: 17
CDR3 protein: CASSYSKEGHSNQPQHF
CDR3 DNA: TGTGCCAGCAGTTACTCGAAAGAGGGGCATAGCAATCAGCCCCAGCATTTT

clone size: .
V gene: TRBV4-3
J gene: TRBJ1-3
D gene: .
CDR3 length: 16
CDR3 protein: CASSQLSGTSGNTIYF
CDR3 DNA: TGCGCCAGCAGCCAATTATCAGGGACATCTGGAAACACCATATATTTT

clone size: many
V gene: TRBV29-1
J gene: TRBJ2-3
D gene: .
CDR3 length: 17
CDR3 protein: CSVEPGTSQWTTDTQYF
CDR3 DNA: TGCAGCGTAGAGCCTGGGACCTCCCAGTGGACCACAGATACGCAGTATTTT

clone size: many
V gene: TRBV20-1
J gene: TRBJ2-1
D gene: .
CDR3 length: 14
CDR3 protein: CSGSNLGSYNEQFF
CDR3 DNA: TGCAGCGGGAGTAACTTAGGGTCCTACAATGAGCAGTTCTTC

clone size: few
V gene: TRBV6-6
J gene: TRBJ1-1
D gene: .
CDR3 length: 11
CDR3 protein: CASREDTEAFF
CDR3 DNA: TGTGCCAGCAGGGAGGACACTGAAGCTTTCTTT

clone size: few
V gene: TRBV27
J gene: TRBJ2-1
D gene: TRBD1
CDR3 length: 15
CDR3 protein: CASSRGQGLINEQFF
CDR3 DNA: TGTGCCAGCAGCCGGGGACAGGGCCTCATCAATGAGCAGTTCTTC

clone size: .
V gene: TRBV9
J gene: TRBJ2-5
D gene: TRBD1
CDR3 length: 14
CDR3 protein: CASSVGQGQETQYF
CDR3 DNA: TGTGCCAGCAGCGTCGGACAGGGTCAAGAGACCCAGTACTTC

clone size: few
V gene: TRBV28
J gene: TRBJ1-2
D gene: .
CDR3 length: 12
CDR3 protein: CASNPGPGGYTF
CDR3 DNA: TGTGCCAGCAACCCGGGGCCGGGTGGCTACACCTTC

clone size: .
V gene: TRBV28
J gene: TRBJ2-1
D gene: .
CDR3 length: 12
CDR3 protein: CASSSGVREQFF
CDR3 DNA: TGTGCCAGCAGTTCGGGGGTAAGGGAGCAGTTCTTC

clone size: many
V gene: TRBV7-6
J gene: TRBJ2-3
D gene: .
CDR3 length: 13
CDR3 protein: CASSSRGTDTQYF
CDR3 DNA: TGTGCCAGCAGCTCCAGGGGTACAGATACGCAGTATTTT

clone size: .
V gene: TRBV3-1
J gene: TRBJ2-1
D gene: TRBD2
CDR3 length: 16
CDR3 protein: CASSPILAGGHNEQFF
CDR3 DNA: TGTGCCAGCAGCCCTATACTGGCGGGAGGTCATAATGAGCAGTTCTTC

clone size: .
V gene: TRBV11-2
J gene: TRBJ2-1
D gene: .
CDR3 length: 15
CDR3 protein: CASSLGRGVNNEQFF
CDR3 DNA: TGTGCCAGCAGCTTAGGAAGGGGGGTCAACAATGAGCAGTTCTTC

clone size: few
V gene: TRBV18
J gene: TRBJ2-7
D gene: TRBD1
CDR3 length: 14
CDR3 protein: CASSPGDRAYEQYF
CDR3 DNA: TGTGCCAGCTCACCCGGCGACAGGGCCTACGAGCAGTACTTC

clone size: few
V gene: TRBV20-1
J gene: TRBJ2-3
D gene: .
CDR3 length: 13
CDR3 protein: CSATGEGTDTQYF
CDR3 DNA: TGCAGTGCCACGGGGGAAGGCACAGATACGCAGTATTTT